Below are 12 T cell receptor beta chains sequenced from a single sample in a study of cytomegalovirus exposure and HLA in healthy donors. The PCR had 60 Vbeta and 13 Jbeta primers. The table came from immunoSEQ multiplex PCR; TCRdb's copy has only in-frame clones and leaves some out. The table includes over 150,000 clones, about four fifths detected once. Sequences were obtained from PBMCs. These receptors all come from a man aged 50-59 years in good health and CMV-seropositive.

The chain joins TRBV10-3 to TRBJ2-2, with 10 bases matching TRBD1. J gave up 7 bases and V 9 bases, and 11 bases lay outside the gene matches. The CDR3 runs to 15 residues. The germline V gene has CDR1 ENHRY and CDR2 SYGVKD. Here the CDR3 reads CAIPAGTGVYGELFF. The CDR3 DNA sequence: TGTGCCATACCAGCGGGGACAGGGGTCTACGGGGAGCTGTTTTTT.

V and J are TRBV5-1 and TRBJ2-5; D is possibly TRBD1 (6 bases). This CDR3 is built from 12 residues. V lost 7 bases and J lost 1, with 8 bases in between. Looked up from germline, CDR1 is SGHRS and CDR2 is YFSETQ. DNA of the CDR3: TGCGCCAGCCAGGGGCCCCAAGAGACCCAGTACTTC. Translated: CASQGPQETQYF.

V is TRBV6-5 and J is TRBJ2-1; no clear D gene. The germline CDR1 and CDR2 sequences are MNHEY and SVGAGI. The V and J ends lost 2 bases and 10 bases respectively, with 12 bases between them. This CDR3 spans 13 amino acids. As DNA, the CDR3 is TGTGCCAGCAGTTACGCCTCACGTGGCGAGCAGTTCTTC. Its translation is CASSYASRGEQFF.

V gene TRBV7-2 combines with J gene TRBJ2-1; 10 bases align to TRBD2. CDR1 and CDR2 (germline): SGHTA, FQGNSA. With 5 bases clipped from V and 4 bases from J, the junction kept 11 bases outside the gene matches. The CDR3 runs to 17 residues. The CDR3 here is CASSIAGTSALYNEQFF. CDR3 coding DNA: TGTGCCAGCAGCATCGCCGGGACTAGCGCCTTATACAATGAGCAGTTCTTC. The whole variable domain, filled in from reference TRBV7-2 and TRBJ2-1, reads GAGVSQSPSNKVTEKGKDVELRCDPISGHTALYWYRQSLGQGLEFLIYFQGNSAPDKSGLPSDRFSAERTGGSVSTLTIQRTQQEDSAVYLCASSIAGTSALYNEQFFGPGTRLTVL.

The CDR3 nucleotides read TGTGCCAGTAGTATAGGATGGGACAGGGGGTTTCAGCCCCAGCATTTT. Its protein product is CASSIGWDRGFQPQHF. This sequence joins TRBV19 and TRBJ1-5; 11 nucleotides line up with TRBD1. V was pared by 1 base and J by 6 bases, with 5 bases of the junction left unmatched. The CDR3 contains 16 residues. In germline, CDR1 is LNHDA, CDR2 SQIVND (reference sequence). The full variable domain, in which reference TRBV19 and TRBJ1-5 provide the parts outside the CDR3, is DGGITQSPKYLFRKEGQNVTLSCEQNLNHDAMYWYRQDPGQGLRLIYYSQIVNDFQKGDIAEGYSVSREKKESFPLTVTSAQKNPTAFYLCASSIGWDRGFQPQHFGDGTRLSIL.

The chain links TRBV2 to TRBJ1-1, with a possible D match to TRBD1 (6 bases). Trimming removed 3 bases from V and 4 bases from J, with 9 bases in between. Germline V lookup: CDR1 SNHLY, CDR2 FYNNEI. CDR3 length: 13 residues. CDR3 DNA sequence: TGTGCCAGCAGTGACAGGGGTGTCACTGAAGCTTTCTTT. Amino acid sequence: CASSDRGVTEAFF.

The rearrangement uses TRBV18 and TRBJ2-2, with 10 bases identical to TRBD1. The junction had 4 bases not matched to a gene; V was cut back by 3 bases and J by 0 bases. Germline V gives CDR1 KGHSH, CDR2 LQKENI. CDR3 length: 17 residues. CDR3 sequence: CASSPPGQGTNTGELFF. In DNA, the CDR3 is TGTGCCAGCTCACCCCCGGGACAGGGGACGAACACCGGGGAGCTGTTTTTT.

The chain employs TRBV5-1 and TRBJ2-5, with D maybe TRBD2 (6 bases). CDR3 length: 14 residues. The V gene lost 6 bases and the J gene lost 2 bases, with 14 bases spanning the gap. In germline, CDR1 is SGHRS, CDR2 YFSETQ. As DNA, the CDR3 is TGCGCCAGCATTCCCGGGACTTCACAAGAGACCCAGTACTTC. Translating it yields CASIPGTSQETQYF.

The chain carries TRBV30 and TRBJ1-1; tentative D call: TRBD1 (6 bases). V shed 0 bases and J shed 6 bases, with 11 bases lying between them. CDR1 is GTSNPN, CDR2 SVGIG, per germline (reference sequence). This CDR3 contains 13 residues. CDR3 residues: CAWSVLAGAEAFF. The CDR3, as DNA: TGTGCCTGGAGTGTACTGGCAGGGGCTGAAGCTTTCTTT.

The rearrangement uses TRBV18 and TRBJ2-7; no clear D. The V end lost 6 bases, the J end lost 0 bases, and 9 bases lay between the germline ends. Germline assignment: CDR1 KGHSH and CDR2 LQKENI. The CDR3 has 13 residues. Written as DNA, the CDR3 is TGTGCCAGCTCGTTACAGAGCTCCTACGAGCAGTACTTC. This gives the protein CASSLQSSYEQYF.

The chain employs TRBV30 and TRBJ2-7; 7 bases align to TRBD2. The CDR3 covers 14 residues. After removal of 7 bases from V and 0 bases from J, the junction contained 9 bases not matched to a gene. The V gene's germline CDR1 is GTSNPN and CDR2 SVGIG (reference sequence). The chain's CDR3 is CASDLAESSYEQYF. CDR3 coding DNA: TGTGCCTCCGATCTAGCGGAGAGCTCCTACGAGCAGTACTTC.

The gene calls are TRBV10-3 and TRBJ1-1; a weak D match, TRBD1 (5 bases). This CDR3 contains 13 residues. CDR1 is ENHRY, CDR2 SYGVKD, per germline. The V end lost 5 bases, the J end lost 5 bases, and 12 bases lay between the germline ends. DNA of the CDR3: TGTGCCATCAGTCCGGGGGGTGGTACTGAAGCTTTCTTT. It yields the protein CAISPGGGTEAFF.